The T cell receptor (beta chain) described here comes from a study of blood T cell repertoires in COVID-19. Whole-study context: Samples taken during acute and convalescent COVID-19 were collected in the United States, Italy and Spain. Sources were T cells, B-cell-depleted T cells, or PBMCs; the material itself was cDNA or gDNA.

CDR1 and CDR2 from the germline V gene are SGHNT and YENEEA. This CDR3 is built from 13 residues. V lost 5 bases to trimming and J lost 6 bases, with 14 bases between them. This table comes from immunoSEQ multiplex PCR, and its TCRdb copy is limited to in-frame clones, with some not included. This sample has some 180,000 clones, with 70% to 90% found just once. During active infection, Seattle patients enrolled and were then monitored through disease. Sequencing was performed on peripheral blood. The chain recombines TRBV11-3 with TRBJ2-7; D perhaps matches TRBD2 (5 bases). This receptor was identified in a woman aged 80 or over with COVID-19, enrolled during active disease. CDR3: CASSPEGRGEQYF. The CDR3 DNA follows: TGTGCCAGCAGCCCAGAGGGCAGAGGCGAGCAGTACTTC.